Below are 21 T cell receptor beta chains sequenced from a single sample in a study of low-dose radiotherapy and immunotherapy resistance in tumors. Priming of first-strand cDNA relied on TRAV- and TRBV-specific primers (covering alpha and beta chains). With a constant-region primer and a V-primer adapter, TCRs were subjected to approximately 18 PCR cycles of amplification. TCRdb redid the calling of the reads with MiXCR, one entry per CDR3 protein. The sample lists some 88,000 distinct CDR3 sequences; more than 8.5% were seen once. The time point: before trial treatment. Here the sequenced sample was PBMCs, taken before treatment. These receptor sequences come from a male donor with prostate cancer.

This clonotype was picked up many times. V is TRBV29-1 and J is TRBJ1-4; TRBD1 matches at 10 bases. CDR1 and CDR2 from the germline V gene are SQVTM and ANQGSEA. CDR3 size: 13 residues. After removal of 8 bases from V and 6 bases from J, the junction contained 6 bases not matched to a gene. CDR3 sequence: CSTRQGAHEKLFF. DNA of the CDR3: TGCAGCACGCGACAGGGGGCTCATGAAAAACTGTTTTTT.

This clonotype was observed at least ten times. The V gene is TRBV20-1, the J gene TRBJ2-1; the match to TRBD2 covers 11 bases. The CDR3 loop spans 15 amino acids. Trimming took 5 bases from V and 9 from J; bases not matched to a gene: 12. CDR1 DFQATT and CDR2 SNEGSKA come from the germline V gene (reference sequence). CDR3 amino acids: CSAPRVAGGPGEQFF. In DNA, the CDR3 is TGCAGTGCTCCCCGGGTAGCGGGAGGGCCGGGTGAGCAGTTCTTC.

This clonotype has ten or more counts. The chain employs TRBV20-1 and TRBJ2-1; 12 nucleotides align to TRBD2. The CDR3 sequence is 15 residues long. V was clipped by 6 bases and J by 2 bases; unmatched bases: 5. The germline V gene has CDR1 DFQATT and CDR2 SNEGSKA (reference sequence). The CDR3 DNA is TGCAGTGCACGGACTAGCGGGGAAACCTACAATGAGCAGTTCTTC. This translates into CSARTSGETYNEQFF.

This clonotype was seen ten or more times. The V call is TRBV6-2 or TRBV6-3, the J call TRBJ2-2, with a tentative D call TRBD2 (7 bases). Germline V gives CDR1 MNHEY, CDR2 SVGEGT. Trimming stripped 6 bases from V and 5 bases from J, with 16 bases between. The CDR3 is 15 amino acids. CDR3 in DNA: TGTGCCAGCAGGTTACGGGGGGCGCCGACCGGGGAGCTGTTTTTT. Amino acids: CASRLRGAPTGELFF.

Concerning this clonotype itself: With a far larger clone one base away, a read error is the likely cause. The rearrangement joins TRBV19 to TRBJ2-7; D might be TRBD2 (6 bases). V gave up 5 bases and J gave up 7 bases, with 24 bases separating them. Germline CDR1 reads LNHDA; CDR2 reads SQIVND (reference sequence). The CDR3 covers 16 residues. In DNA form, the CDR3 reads TGTGCCAGTAGTCGAGCGGGTGGGAGCTCCTACAATGAGCAGTACTTC. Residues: CASSRAGGSSYNEQYF.

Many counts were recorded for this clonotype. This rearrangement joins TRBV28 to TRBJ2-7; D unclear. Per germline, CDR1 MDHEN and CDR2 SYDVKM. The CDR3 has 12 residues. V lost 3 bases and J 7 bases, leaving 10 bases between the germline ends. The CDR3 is CASSFTVREQYF. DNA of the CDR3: TGTGCCAGCAGTTTCACAGTGCGGGAGCAGTACTTC.

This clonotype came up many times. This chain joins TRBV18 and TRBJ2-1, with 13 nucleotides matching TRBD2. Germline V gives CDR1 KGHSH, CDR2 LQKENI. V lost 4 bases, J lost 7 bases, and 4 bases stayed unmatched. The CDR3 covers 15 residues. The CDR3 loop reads CASSQGLAGQNEQFF. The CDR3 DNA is TGTGCCAGCTCACAGGGACTAGCGGGGCAAAATGAGCAGTTCTTC. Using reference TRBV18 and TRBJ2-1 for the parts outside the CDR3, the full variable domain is NAGVMQNPRHLVRRRGQEARLRCSPMKGHSHVYWYRQLPEEGLKFMVYLQKENIIDESGMPKERFSAEFPKEGPSILRIQQVVRGDSAAYFCASSQGLAGQNEQFFGPGTRLTVL.

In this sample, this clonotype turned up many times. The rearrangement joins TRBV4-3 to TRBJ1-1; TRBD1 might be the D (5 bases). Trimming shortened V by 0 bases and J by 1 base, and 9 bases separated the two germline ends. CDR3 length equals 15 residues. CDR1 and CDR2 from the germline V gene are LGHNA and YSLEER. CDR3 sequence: CASSQDRVGNTEAFF. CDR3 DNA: TGCGCCAGCAGCCAAGACAGGGTCGGGAACACTGAAGCTTTCTTT.

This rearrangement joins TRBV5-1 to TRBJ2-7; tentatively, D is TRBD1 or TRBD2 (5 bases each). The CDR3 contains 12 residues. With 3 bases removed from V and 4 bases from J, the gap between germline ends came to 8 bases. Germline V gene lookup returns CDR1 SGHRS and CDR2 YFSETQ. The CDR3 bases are TGCGCCAGCAGCTGGGACGGGTACGAGCAGTACTTC. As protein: CASSWDGYEQYF.

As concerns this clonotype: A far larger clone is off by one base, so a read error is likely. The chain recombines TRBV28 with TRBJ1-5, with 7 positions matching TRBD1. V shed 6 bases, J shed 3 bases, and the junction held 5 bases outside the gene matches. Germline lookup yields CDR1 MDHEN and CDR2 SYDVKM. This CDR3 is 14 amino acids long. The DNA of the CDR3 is TGTGCCAGCAGCGACAGGGATAACAATCAGCCCCAGCATTTT. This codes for CASSDRDNNQPQHF.

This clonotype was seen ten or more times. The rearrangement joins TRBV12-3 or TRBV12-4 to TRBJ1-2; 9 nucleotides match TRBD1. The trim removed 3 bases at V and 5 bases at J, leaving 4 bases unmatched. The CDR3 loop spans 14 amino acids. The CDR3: CASSLGQGFYGYTF. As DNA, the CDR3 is TGTGCCAGCAGTTTGGGACAGGGTTTTTATGGCTACACCTTC.

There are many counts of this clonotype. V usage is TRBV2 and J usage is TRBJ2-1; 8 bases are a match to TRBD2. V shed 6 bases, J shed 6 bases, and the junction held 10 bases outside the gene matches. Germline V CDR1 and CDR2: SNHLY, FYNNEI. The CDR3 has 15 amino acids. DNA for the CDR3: TGTGCCAGCAGCCTCCGGACTAGCTACGGCAATGAGCAGTTCTTC. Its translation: CASSLRTSYGNEQFF.

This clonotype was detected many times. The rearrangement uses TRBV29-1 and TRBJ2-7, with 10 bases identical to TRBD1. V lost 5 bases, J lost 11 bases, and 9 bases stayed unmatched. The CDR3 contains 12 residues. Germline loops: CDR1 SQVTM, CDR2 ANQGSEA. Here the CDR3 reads CSVSQTGTGEYF. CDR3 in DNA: TGCAGCGTTTCCCAGACCGGGACAGGGGAGTACTTC.

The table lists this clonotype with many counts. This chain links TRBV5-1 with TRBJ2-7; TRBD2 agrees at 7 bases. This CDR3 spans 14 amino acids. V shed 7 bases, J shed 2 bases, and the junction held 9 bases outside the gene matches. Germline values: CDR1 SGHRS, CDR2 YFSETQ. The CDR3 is CASASAGETYEQYF. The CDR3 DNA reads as TGCGCCAGCGCAAGCGCGGGAGAAACCTACGAGCAGTACTTC. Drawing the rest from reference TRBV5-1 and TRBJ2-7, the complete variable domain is KAGVTQTPRYLIKTRGQQVTLSCSPISGHRSVSWYQQTPGQGLQFLFEYFSETQRNKGNFPGRFSGRQFSNSRSEMNVSTLELGDSALYLCASASAGETYEQYFGPGTRLTVT.

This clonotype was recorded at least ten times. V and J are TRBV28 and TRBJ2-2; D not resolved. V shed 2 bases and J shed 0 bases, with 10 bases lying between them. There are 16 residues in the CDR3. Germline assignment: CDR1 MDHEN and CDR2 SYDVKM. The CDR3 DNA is TGTGCCAGCAGTTTACGCGACGGAACGAACACCGGGGAGCTGTTTTTT. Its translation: CASSLRDGTNTGELFF.

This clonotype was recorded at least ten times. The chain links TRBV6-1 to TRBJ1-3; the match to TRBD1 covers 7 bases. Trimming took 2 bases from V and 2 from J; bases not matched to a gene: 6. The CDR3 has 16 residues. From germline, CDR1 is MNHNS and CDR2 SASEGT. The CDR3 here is CASSEFFRGTGNTIYF. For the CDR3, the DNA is TGTGCCAGCAGTGAATTCTTCAGGGGGACTGGAAACACCATATATTTT.

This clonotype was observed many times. The DNA for the CDR3 is TGTGCCAGCGGGACAGCTAGAGATACGCAGTATTTT. Amino acids: CASGTARDTQYF. This chain connects TRBV5-4 to TRBJ2-3; 7 bases agree with TRBD1. The CDR3 has 12 amino acids. Germline V gene data show CDR1 as SGHNT and CDR2 as YYREEE (reference sequence). V was clipped by 7 bases and J by 5 bases; unmatched bases: 4.

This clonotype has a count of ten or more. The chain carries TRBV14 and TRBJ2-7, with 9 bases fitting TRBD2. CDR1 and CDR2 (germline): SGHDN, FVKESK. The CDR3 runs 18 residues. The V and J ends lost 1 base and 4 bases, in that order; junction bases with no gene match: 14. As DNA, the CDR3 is TGTGCCAGCAGCCAAGGGCGGTCTTGGCTAGCGGGACCTTACGAGCAGTACTTC. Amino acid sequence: CASSQGRSWLAGPYEQYF.

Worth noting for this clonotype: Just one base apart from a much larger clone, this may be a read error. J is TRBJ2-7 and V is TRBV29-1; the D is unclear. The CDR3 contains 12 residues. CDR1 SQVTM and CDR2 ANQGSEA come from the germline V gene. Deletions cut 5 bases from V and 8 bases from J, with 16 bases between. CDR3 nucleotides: TGCAGCGTTAATGTAGCCTCCCGGAAGCAGTACTTC. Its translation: CSVNVASRKQYF.

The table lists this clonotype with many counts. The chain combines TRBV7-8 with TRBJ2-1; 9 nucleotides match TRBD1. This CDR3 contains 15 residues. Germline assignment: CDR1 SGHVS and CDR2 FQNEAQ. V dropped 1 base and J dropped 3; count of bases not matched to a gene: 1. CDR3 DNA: TGTGCCAGCAGCTTAGGGGACAGGGTCTACAATGAGCAGTTCTTC. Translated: CASSLGDRVYNEQFF.

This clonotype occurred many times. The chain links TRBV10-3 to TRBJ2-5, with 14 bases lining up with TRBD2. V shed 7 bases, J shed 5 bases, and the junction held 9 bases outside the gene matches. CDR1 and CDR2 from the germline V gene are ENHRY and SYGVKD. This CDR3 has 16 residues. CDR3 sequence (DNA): TGTGCCATCAAAGCGGGGACTAGCGGGAGTTGGGAGACCCAGTACTTC. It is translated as CAIKAGTSGSWETQYF.